This passage covers 12 T cell receptor beta chains from one sample sequenced in a study of blood T cell repertoires in COVID-19. Here immunoSEQ multiplex PCR was the method, and the copy in TCRdb shows in-frame clones only, minus some. Of around 190,000 clones detected, around 83% appear once; the ten largest clones hold 6% to 8.5%. Sequencing input: peripheral blood. All receptors derive from a woman between 70 and 85 years old with COVID-19, enrolled during active disease.

The chain joins TRBV4-3 to TRBJ1-6; D might be TRBD1 (6 bases). CDR3 size: 15 residues. V dropped 0 bases and J dropped 10 bases, with 13 bases sitting between them. Germline CDR1 is LGHNA and CDR2 is YSLEER. Here the CDR3 reads CASSQEPGGNSPLHF. CDR3 nucleotide sequence: TGCGCCAGCAGCCAAGAACCTGGGGGCAACTCACCCCTCCACTTT.

This chain connects TRBV2 to TRBJ1-1; TRBD1 might be the D (6 bases). The V gene's germline CDR1 is SNHLY and CDR2 FYNNEI. This CDR3 contains 13 residues. V was clipped by 6 bases and J by 0 bases, with 8 bases between them. CDR3 loop: CASRTGMNTEAFF. As DNA, the CDR3 is TGTGCCAGCAGAACAGGGATGAACACTGAAGCTTTCTTT.

This clone was detected only once. V and J are TRBV5-1 and TRBJ2-2, with 11 bases matching TRBD2. Trimming at V came to 3 bases and at J to 3 bases, leaving 4 bases not matched to a gene. CDR3 length: 16 amino acids. The V gene's germline CDR1 is SGHRS and CDR2 YFSETQ. The CDR3 DNA sequence: TGCGCCAGCAGCTCCCTAGCGGGAGGCTACACCGGGGAGCTGTTTTTT. Encoded protein: CASSSLAGGYTGELFF.

This clone came up a few times. The V gene is TRBV7-2, the J gene TRBJ2-6; TRBD2 is a possible D gene (6 bases). The CDR3 consists of 17 residues. The V and J ends lost 1 base and 0 bases respectively, with 10 bases between them. Looked up from germline, CDR1 is SGHTA and CDR2 is FQGNSA. As DNA, the CDR3 is TGTGCCAGCAGCTTAGTCGTGCGGGGCTCTGGGGCCAACGTCCTGACTTTC. Translating it yields CASSLVVRGSGANVLTF.

The chain links TRBV7-2 to TRBJ2-5; weak D call: TRBD2 (6 bases). The V gene lost 5 bases and the J gene lost 4 bases, with 17 bases spanning the gap. The CDR3 sequence is 15 residues long. Germline CDR1 reads SGHTA; CDR2 reads FQGNSA. Here the CDR3 reads CASSPLGGTRETQYF. CDR3 in DNA: TGTGCCAGCAGCCCTCTTGGGGGGACCAGAGAGACCCAGTACTTC.

The chain carries TRBV5-1 and TRBJ2-2, with 7 positions matching TRBD1. This CDR3 comprises 16 residues. J lost 9 bases, V lost 1 base, and 12 bases had no gene match. Germline values: CDR1 SGHRS, CDR2 YFSETQ. The DNA of the CDR3 is TGCGCCAGCAGCTTGTATGGGACAGCCGAAGCGAGGGAGCTGTTTTTT. It is translated as CASSLYGTAEARELFF. Combining the CDR3 with reference TRBV5-1 and TRBJ2-2 gives the whole variable domain KAGVTQTPRYLIKTRGQQVTLSCSPISGHRSVSWYQQTPGQGLQFLFEYFSETQRNKGNFPGRFSGRQFSNSRSEMNVSTLELGDSALYLCASSLYGTAEARELFFGEGSRLTVL.

The rearrangement joins TRBV7-8 to TRBJ1-5, with TRBD1 identical over 8 bases. There are 15 residues in the CDR3. Germline assignment: CDR1 SGHVS and CDR2 FQNEAQ. V lost 5 bases, J lost 6 bases, and 9 bases stayed unmatched. The CDR3 nucleotides read TGTGCCAGCAGCACAGACAGGGGATTAGGTCAGCCCCAGCATTTT. Protein product: CASSTDRGLGQPQHF.

J is TRBJ1-2 and V is TRBV7-3, with 10 positions matching TRBD1. The CDR3 spans 14 residues. The V gene end was trimmed by 3 bases and the J gene end by 8 bases; junction bases not matched to a gene: 6. Per the germline V gene, CDR1 is SGHTA and CDR2 is FQGTGA. The CDR3: CASSLGGQGDGYTF. In nucleotides, the CDR3 is TGTGCCAGCAGCTTGGGAGGACAGGGGGACGGCTACACCTTC.

The chain uses TRBV30 and TRBJ2-5, with D perhaps TRBD1 (6 bases). Germline V gene sequence: CDR1 GTSNPN, CDR2 SVGIG (reference sequence). V lost 7 bases and J 2 bases, leaving 14 bases between the germline ends. The CDR3 consists of 13 residues. Here the CDR3 reads CASSGGFQETQYF. The CDR3, as DNA: TGTGCCTCCTCTGGGGGCTTTCAAGAGACCCAGTACTTC.

This chain uses TRBV28 with TRBJ2-7; 7 nucleotides align to TRBD1. Looked up from germline, CDR1 is MDHEN and CDR2 is SYDVKM. V dropped 5 bases and J dropped 11; count of bases not matched to a gene: 6. The CDR3 is made up of 11 amino acids. The CDR3 loop reads CASSTTGLEYF. The DNA for the CDR3 is TGTGCCAGCAGTACGACAGGGTTAGAGTACTTC.

J is TRBJ2-1 and V is TRBV9; tentative D call: TRBD2 (6 bases). The CDR3 extends over 16 amino acids. V was cut by 1 base and J by 5 bases, with 16 bases left in between. Germline-derived CDR1 and CDR2 are SGDLS and YYNGEE. CDR3 protein: CASSVNPGLANNEQFF. The DNA of the CDR3 is TGTGCCAGCAGCGTAAACCCGGGACTTGCAAACAATGAGCAGTTCTTC.

This clone was seen a single time. The chain combines TRBV27 with TRBJ2-2; perhaps TRBD1 as D (6 bases). Per the germline V gene, CDR1 is MNHEY and CDR2 is SMNVEV (reference sequence). The V end lost 2 bases, the J end lost 4 bases, and 14 bases lay between the germline ends. The CDR3 has 16 amino acids. CDR3 coding DNA: TGTGCCAGCAGTTTAGCCAGGGGTGTCGGCACCGGGGAGCTGTTTTTT. It translates to CASSLARGVGTGELFF.